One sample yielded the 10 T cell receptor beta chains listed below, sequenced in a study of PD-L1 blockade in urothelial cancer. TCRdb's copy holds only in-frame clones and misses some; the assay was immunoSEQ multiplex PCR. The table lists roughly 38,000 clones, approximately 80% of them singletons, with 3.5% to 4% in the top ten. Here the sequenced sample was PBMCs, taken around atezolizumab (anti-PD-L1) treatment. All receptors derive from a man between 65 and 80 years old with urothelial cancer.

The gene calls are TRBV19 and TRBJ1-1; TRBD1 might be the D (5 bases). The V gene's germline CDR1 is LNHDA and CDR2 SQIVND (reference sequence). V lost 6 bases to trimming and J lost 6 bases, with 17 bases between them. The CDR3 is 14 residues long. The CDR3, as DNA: TGTGCCAGTAGCGGGACCGGGGGATGGGCTGAAGCTTTCTTT. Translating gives CASSGTGGWAEAFF.

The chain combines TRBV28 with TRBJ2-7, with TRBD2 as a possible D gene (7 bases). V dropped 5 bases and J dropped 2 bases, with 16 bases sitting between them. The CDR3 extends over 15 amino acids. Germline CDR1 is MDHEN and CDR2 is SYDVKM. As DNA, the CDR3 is TGTGCCAGCAGTAGGGGGGGAGACGGAGCCTACGAGCAGTACTTC. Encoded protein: CASSRGGDGAYEQYF.

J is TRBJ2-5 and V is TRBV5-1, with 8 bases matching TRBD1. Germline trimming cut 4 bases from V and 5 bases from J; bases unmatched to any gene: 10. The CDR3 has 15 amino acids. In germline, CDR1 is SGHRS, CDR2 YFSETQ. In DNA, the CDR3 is TGCGCCAGCAGCCCCGGGACAGGACAAGGGGAGACCCAGTACTTC. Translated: CASSPGTGQGETQYF.

CDR3 DNA: TGCAGCGCAATGGGCAAGGAAATAGCGGAAAGCTCCTACAATGAGCAGTTCTTC. Translating it yields CSAMGKEIAESSYNEQFF. The chain uses TRBV29-1 and TRBJ2-1; TRBD2 is a possible D gene (6 bases). Germline loops: CDR1 SQVTM, CDR2 ANQGSEA. Deletions cut 7 bases from V and 0 bases from J, with 25 bases between. The CDR3 consists of 18 residues.

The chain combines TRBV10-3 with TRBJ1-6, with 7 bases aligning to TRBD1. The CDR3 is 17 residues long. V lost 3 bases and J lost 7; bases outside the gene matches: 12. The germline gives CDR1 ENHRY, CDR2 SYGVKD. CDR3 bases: TGTGCCATCAGTGATTCAAAGGCCGGGACAGTCAATTCACCCCTCCACTTT. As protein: CAISDSKAGTVNSPLHF.

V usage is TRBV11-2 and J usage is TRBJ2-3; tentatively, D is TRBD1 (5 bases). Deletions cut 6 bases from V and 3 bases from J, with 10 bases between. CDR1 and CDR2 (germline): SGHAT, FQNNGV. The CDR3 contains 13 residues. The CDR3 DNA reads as TGTGCCAGCAGAGGGGCAGCTACAGATACGCAGTATTTT. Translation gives CASRGAATDTQYF.

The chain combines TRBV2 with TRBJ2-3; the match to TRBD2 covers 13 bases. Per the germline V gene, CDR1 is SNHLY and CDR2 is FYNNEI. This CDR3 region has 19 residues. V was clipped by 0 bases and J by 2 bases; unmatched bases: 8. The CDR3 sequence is CASSEALGGLAGTTDTQYF. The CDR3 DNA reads TGTGCCAGCAGTGAAGCGCTTGGGGGACTAGCGGGAACCACAGATACGCAGTATTTT.

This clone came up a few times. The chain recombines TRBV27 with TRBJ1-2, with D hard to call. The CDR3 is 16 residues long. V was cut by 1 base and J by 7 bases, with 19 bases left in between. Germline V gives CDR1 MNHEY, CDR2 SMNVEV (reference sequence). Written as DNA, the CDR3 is TGTGCCAGCAGTTTATATTCGCCTCGGGGTGGTGGTGGCTACACCTTC. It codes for CASSLYSPRGGGGYTF.

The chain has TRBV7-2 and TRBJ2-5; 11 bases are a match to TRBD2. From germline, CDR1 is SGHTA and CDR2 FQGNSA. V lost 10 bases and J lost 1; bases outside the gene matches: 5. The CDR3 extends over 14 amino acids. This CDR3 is CATRTSGRQETQYF. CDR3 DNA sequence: TGTGCCACCCGGACTAGCGGGCGCCAAGAGACCCAGTACTTC.

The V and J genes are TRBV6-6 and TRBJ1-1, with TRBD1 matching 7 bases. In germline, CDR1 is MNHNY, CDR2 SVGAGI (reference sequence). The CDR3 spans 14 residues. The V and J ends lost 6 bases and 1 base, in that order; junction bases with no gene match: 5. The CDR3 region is CASSRTGWNTEAFF. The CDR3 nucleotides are TGTGCCAGCAGCCGGACAGGCTGGAACACTGAAGCTTTCTTT.